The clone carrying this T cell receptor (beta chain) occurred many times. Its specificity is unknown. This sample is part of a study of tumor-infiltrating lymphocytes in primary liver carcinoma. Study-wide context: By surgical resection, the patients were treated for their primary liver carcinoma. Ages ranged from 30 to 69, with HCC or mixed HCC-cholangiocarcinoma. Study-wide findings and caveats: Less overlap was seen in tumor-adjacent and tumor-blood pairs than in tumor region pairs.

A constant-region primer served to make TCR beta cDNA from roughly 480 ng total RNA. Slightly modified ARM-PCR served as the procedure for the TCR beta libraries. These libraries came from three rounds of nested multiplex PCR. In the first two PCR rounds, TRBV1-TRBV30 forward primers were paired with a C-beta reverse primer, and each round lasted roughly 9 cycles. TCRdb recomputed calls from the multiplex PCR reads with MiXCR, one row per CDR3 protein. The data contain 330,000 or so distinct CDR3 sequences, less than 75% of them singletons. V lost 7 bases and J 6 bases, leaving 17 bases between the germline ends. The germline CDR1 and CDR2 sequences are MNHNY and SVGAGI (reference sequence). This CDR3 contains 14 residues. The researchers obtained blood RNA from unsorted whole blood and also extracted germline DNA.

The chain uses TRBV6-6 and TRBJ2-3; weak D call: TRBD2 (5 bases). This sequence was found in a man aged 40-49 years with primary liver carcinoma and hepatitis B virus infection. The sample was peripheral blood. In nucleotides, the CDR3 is TGTGCCAGCACGGACGTCCTCCGCGGGGATACGCAGTATTTT. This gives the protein CASTDVLRGDTQYF.